This TCR beta chain was obtained from a study of vaccination effects on CD4 cells after COVID-19. This clone has a single count. Its antigen is undetermined. The data were produced by immunoSEQ multiplex PCR, yet TCRdb's version contains in-frame clones alone and is incomplete. The table records around 50,000 clones, about 78% of them present only once. At the end of about ten days of culture, CD4+ T cells were isolated. Germline CDR1 MGHRA, CDR2 YSYEKL. The CDR3 has 15 residues. The V end was cut by 4 bases, the J end by 6 bases, with 15 bases between. The V and J genes are TRBV4-1 and TRBJ1-4, with D possibly being TRBD1 (5 bases). The receptor was isolated from a human donor who had a prior SARS-CoV-2 infection. The sequences come from CD4+ T cells from PBMCs cultured without peptide, collected before COVID-19 vaccination. CDR3 amino acids: CASSLAGTRDEKLFF. The CDR3 DNA reads TGCGCCAGCAGCCTCGCGGGGACCAGGGATGAAAAACTGTTTTTT.